This T cell receptor beta chain was identified during a study of shared clonotypes between healthy human individuals. Around 200 ng DNA, 30,000 or so T cell genomes, went into each sorted-subset replicate PCR. Per the original methods: Junction-only immunoSEQ sequences carried no quality scores, so filtering differed. Generated by immunoSEQ multiplex PCR, the TCRdb table keeps only in-frame clones and is missing some. That table gives V, J and clone size, and the DNA gave D and trimming. The table shows 800,000 to 1,200,000 clones, with approximately 78% occurring only once. The CDR3 sequence is 11 residues long. Healthy and HIV-negative, the adult donors had no recent acute infections or vaccinations.

This receptor was identified in a man aged 18 to 29 in good health. Some clones in this sample may be carry-over from other donors' samples. Sequenced material: memory CD4+ T cells from PBMCs. Subset defined: CD45RA-negative fraction. V and J are TRBV21-1 and TRBJ1-1. TRBV21-1 is a pseudogene locus. CDR3 nucleotide sequence: TGTGCCAGCAGCAGTGCTACGGCAGCTTTCTTT. Translated, it gives CASSSATAAFF.